This T cell receptor (beta chain) was recovered during a study of blood T cell repertoires in COVID-19. On the study more broadly: Acute-phase and convalescent COVID-19 samples originated in the United States, Italy and Spain. T cells, B-cell-depleted T cells, or PBMCs supplied cDNA or gDNA.

This clone was found a few times. Under the authors' procedure: Cell counts per sample came from amplifying reference gene primers. The protocol was immunoSEQ multiplex PCR, while the TCRdb copy is restricted to in-frame clones and leaves out a portion. V, J and clone size derive from that table, while D and trimming were established from the DNA sequence. Counted here are some 140,000 clones, 81% occurring once; the ten biggest clones make up approximately 8.7%. This CDR3 is 13 amino acids long. Trimming removed 5 bases from V and 7 bases from J; junction bases left unmatched: 5. The germline V gene encodes CDR1 SEHNR and CDR2 FQNEAQ (reference sequence).

This clonotype was sampled from an older woman with active or convalescent COVID-19. V and J are TRBV7-9 and TRBJ1-2; 9 nucleotides match TRBD1. Sample: peripheral blood. Here the CDR3 DNA reads TGTGCCAGCAGCGACGGGACAGGGATTGGCTACACCTTC. Amino acids: CASSDGTGIGYTF.